The clone carrying this T cell receptor beta chain was detected only a few times. Its target is not known. These data come from a study of T cells after yellow fever vaccination. Broader study findings: CD4 and CD8 compartments shared a small share of clonotypes, likely from convergent recombination. Weaker overall, the secondary response nonetheless peaked faster (day 5 versus 15). Primary-vaccination clones mostly resurfaced post-booster (around 96% CD4, just under 90% CD8).

The ends were cut back, 0 bases at V and 2 bases at J, with 15 bases in the middle. From germline, CDR1 is SGDLS and CDR2 YYNGEE. CDR3 length equals 17 residues. As TCR cDNA was made by 5'RACE template switching, a universal primer site and UMIs were added. From the 5' RACE reads, TCRdb called clonotypes with MiXCR, one entry per CDR3 protein. The sample has 300,000 or so distinct CDR3 sequences; roughly 8.4% are singletons. Sequences were derived from PBMCs, sampled more than 35 days after the first yellow fever vaccination. The chain employs TRBV9 and TRBJ2-1; D might be TRBD1 or TRBD2, each matching 5 bases. This clonotype originated in a man aged 18-30 years who received the YFV17D yellow fever vaccine. Here the CDR3 reads CASSVAKSRGPYNEQFF. The DNA for the CDR3 is TGTGCCAGCAGCGTAGCTAAGTCGAGGGGTCCCTACAATGAGCAGTTCTTC.